The clone carrying this TCR beta chain has just a few counts. The antigen remains undetermined. The treatment here: oral pan-JAK inhibitor, 5-10 mg twice daily. The data are from a study of CD8+ T cells in alopecia areata. Study-level background: Treatment comprised oral tofacitinib, 5 to 10 mg twice daily, in treated patients.

Points from the study as a whole: Numerous clones, expanded in lesions, remained in scalp and blood during tofacitinib. Among the top 100, expanded CD8+ clones were significantly decreased by tofacitinib, as was scalp clonality.

Sequencing used cDNA as its template, made by extracting RNA and reverse transcribing it. TCRdb's table, derived via immunoSEQ multiplex PCR, lists solely in-frame clones and lacks some. Seen here are under 200,000 clones, about 71% observed once, and the top ten hold approximately 0.9%. Germline V gene lookup returns CDR1 SGDLS and CDR2 YYNGEE. The V gene lost 1 base and the J gene lost 2 bases, with 12 bases spanning the gap. The CDR3 covers 15 residues. This material consisted of CD4+ T cells sorted from blood, taken at week 4, from a patient treated with tofacitinib. The V gene is TRBV9, the J gene TRBJ1-1, with a weak D call TRBD1 (6 bases). The receptor was derived from a human donor with alopecia areata. The CDR3, as DNA: TGTGCCAGCAGCGTACAGACAGGAGTCAACACTGAAGCTTTCTTT. This encodes CASSVQTGVNTEAFF.